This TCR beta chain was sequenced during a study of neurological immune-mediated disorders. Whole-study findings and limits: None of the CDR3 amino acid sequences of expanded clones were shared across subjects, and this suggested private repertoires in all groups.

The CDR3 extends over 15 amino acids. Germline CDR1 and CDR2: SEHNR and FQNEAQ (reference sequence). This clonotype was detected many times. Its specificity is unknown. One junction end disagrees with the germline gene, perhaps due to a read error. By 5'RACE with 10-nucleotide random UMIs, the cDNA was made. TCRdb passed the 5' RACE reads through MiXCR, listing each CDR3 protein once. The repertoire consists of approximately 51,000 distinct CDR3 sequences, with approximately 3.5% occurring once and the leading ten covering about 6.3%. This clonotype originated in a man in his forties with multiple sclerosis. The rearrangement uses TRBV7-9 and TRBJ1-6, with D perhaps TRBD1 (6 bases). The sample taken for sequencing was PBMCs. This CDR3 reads CASSPQGNYNSPLNF. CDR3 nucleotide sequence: TGTGCCAGCAGCCCCCAGGGGAATTATAATTCACCCCTCAACTTT.